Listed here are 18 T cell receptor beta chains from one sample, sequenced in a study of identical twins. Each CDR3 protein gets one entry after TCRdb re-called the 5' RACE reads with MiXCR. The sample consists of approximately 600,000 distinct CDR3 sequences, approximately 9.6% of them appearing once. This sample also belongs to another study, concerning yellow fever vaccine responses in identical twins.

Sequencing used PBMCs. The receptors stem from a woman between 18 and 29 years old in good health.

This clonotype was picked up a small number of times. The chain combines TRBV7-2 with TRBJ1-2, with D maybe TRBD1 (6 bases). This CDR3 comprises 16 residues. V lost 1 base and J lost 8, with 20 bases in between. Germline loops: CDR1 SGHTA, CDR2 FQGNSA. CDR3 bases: TGTGCCAGCAGCTTAGGAGGAGTCAGGGGATTAGGAGGCTACACCTTC. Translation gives CASSLGGVRGLGGYTF. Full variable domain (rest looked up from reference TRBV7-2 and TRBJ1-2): GAGVSQSPSNKVTEKGKDVELRCDPISGHTALYWYRQSLGQGLEFLIYFQGNSAPDKSGLPSDRFSAERTGGSVSTLTIQRTQQEDSAVYLCASSLGGVRGLGGYTFGSGTRLTVV.

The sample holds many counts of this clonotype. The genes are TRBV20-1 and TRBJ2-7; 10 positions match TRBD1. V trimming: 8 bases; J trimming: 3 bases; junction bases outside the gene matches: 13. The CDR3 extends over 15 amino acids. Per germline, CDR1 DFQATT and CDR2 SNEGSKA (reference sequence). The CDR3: CSTPGTGTGVYEQYF. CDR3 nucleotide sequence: TGCAGTACCCCTGGAACCGGGACAGGGGTCTACGAGCAGTACTTC.

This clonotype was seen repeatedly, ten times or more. The CDR3 bases are TGTGCCAGCAGAAAGGACTGGATGAACACCGGGGAGCTGTTTTTT. It translates to CASRKDWMNTGELFF. J is TRBJ2-2 and V is TRBV6-1; maybe TRBD2 (5 bases). Germline CDR1 is MNHNS and CDR2 is SASEGT. Trimming shortened V by 6 bases and J by 1 base, and 12 bases separated the two germline ends. This CDR3 is 15 amino acids long.

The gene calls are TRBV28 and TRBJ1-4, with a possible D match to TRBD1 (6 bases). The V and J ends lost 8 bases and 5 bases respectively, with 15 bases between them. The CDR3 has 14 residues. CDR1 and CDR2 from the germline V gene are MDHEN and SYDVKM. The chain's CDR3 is CASAVGAMNEKLFF. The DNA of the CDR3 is TGTGCCAGCGCCGTGGGGGCAATGAATGAAAAACTGTTTTTT.

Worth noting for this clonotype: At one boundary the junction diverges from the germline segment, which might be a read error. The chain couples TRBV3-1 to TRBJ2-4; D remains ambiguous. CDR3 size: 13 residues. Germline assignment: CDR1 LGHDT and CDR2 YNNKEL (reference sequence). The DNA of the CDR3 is TGTACCAGCAGCCAAGAGCCAGTAAACATTCAGTACTTC. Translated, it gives CTSSQEPVNIQYF.

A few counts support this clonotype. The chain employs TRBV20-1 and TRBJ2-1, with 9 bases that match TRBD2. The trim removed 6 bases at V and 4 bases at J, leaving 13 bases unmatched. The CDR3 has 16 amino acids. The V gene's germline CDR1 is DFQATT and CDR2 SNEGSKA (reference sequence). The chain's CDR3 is CSAENTGTSPYNEQFF. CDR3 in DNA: TGCAGTGCAGAAAACACCGGGACTAGCCCATACAATGAGCAGTTCTTC.

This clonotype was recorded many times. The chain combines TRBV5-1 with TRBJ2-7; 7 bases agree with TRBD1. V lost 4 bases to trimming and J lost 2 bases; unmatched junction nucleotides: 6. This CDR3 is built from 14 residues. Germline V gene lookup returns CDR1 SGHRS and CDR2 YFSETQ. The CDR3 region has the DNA TGCGCCAGCAGCACCACCGGGACAGCCTACGAGCAGTACTTC. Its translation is CASSTTGTAYEQYF.

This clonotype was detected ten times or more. CDR3: CASGQSGSSYNEQFF. Written as DNA, the CDR3 is TGTGCTAGTGGTCAGAGCGGGAGCTCCTACAATGAGCAGTTCTTC. The chain joins TRBV12-5 to TRBJ2-1; 8 bases match TRBD2. Germline trimming cut 5 bases from V and 0 bases from J; bases unmatched to any gene: 3. The CDR3 totals 15 residues. Germline V lookup: CDR1 LGHNT, CDR2 FRNRAP.

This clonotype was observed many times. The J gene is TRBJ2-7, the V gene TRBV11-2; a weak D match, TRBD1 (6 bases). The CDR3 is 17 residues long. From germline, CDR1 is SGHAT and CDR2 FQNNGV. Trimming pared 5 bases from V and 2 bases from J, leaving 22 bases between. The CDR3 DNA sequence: TGTGCCAGCAGCATAGCTGTCGACAGGCGTAGGACCTACGAGCAGTACTTC. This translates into CASSIAVDRRRTYEQYF.

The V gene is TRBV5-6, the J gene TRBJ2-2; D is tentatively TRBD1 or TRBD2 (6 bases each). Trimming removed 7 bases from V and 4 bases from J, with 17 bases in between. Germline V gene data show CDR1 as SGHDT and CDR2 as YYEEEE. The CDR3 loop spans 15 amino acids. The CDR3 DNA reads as TGTGCCAGCGGCCCCGGGGGCCTCTGCACCGGGGAGCTGTTTTTT. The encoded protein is CASGPGGLCTGELFF. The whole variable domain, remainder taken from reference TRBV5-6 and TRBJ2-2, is DAGVTQSPTHLIKTRGQQVTLRCSPKSGHDTVSWYQQALGQGPQFIFQYYEEEERQRGNFPDRFSGHQFPNYSSELNVNALLLGDSALYLCASGPGGLCTGELFFGEGSRLTVL.

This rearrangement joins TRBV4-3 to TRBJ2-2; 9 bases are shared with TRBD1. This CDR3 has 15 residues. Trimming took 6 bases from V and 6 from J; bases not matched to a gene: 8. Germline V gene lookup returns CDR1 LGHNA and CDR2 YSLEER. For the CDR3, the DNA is TGCGCCAGCAGTCTCCGGGACAGGGTGTCCGGGGAGCTGTTTTTT. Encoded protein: CASSLRDRVSGELFF.

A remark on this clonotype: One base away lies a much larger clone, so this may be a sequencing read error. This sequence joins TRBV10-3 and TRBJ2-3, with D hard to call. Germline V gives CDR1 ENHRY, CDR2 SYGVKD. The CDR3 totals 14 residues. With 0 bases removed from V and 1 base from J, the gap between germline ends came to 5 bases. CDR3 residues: CAISESAGTDTQYF. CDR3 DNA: TGTGCCATCAGTGAGTCGGCGGGCACAGATACGCAGTATTTT.

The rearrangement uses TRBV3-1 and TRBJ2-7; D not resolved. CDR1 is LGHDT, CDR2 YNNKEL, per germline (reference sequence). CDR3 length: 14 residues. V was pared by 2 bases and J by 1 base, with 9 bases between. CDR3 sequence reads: CASSQIATSYEQYF. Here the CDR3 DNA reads TGTGCCAGCAGCCAAATAGCCACATCCTACGAGCAGTACTTC.

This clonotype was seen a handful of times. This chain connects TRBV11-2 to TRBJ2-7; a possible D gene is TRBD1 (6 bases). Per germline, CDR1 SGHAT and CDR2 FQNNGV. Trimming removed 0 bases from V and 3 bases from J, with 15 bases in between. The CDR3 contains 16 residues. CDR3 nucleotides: TGTGCCAGCAGCTTAGATCCGGACAGTAACTTCTACGAGCAGTACTTC. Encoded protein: CASSLDPDSNFYEQYF.

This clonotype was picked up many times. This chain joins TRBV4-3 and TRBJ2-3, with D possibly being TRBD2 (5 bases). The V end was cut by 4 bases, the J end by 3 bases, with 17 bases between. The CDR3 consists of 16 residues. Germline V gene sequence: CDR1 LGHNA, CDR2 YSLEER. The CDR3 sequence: CASSLQRERGTDTQYF. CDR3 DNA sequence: TGCGCCAGCAGCCTCCAGAGGGAGAGAGGGACAGATACGCAGTATTTT.

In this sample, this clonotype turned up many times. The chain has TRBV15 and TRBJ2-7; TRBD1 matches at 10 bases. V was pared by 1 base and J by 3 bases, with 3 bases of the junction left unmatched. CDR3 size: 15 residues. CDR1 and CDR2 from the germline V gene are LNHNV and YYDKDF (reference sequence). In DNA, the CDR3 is TGTGCCACCAGCAGAGGACAGGGGGCTGGCTACGAGCAGTACTTC. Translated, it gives CATSRGQGAGYEQYF.

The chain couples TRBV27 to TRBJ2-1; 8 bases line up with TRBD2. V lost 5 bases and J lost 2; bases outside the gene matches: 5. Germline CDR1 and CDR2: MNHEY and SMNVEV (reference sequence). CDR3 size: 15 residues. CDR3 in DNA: TGTGCCAGCAGTGATGGACTAGCACCCTACAATGAGCAGTTCTTC. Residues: CASSDGLAPYNEQFF.

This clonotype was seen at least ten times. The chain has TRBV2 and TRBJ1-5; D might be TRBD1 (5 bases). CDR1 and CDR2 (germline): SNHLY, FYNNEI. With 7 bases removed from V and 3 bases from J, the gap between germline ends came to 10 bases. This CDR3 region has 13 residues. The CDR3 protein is CASTGTSNQPQHF. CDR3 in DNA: TGTGCCAGCACGGGGACTTCCAATCAGCCCCAGCATTTT.